This T cell receptor (beta chain) stems from a study of blood T cell repertoires in COVID-19. On the study more broadly: From the United States, Italy and Spain came samples of acute and convalescent COVID-19. T cells, B-cell-depleted T cells, or PBMCs supplied cDNA or gDNA.

The CDR3 totals 14 residues. The V gene's germline CDR1 is SGHAT and CDR2 FQNNGV. V lost 4 bases and J 4 bases, leaving 13 bases between the germline ends. Original processing notes: Reference gene primers were amplified, and this amplification served to estimate nucleated cell counts. Libraries were prepared by immunoSEQ multiplex PCR; TCRdb keeps only in-frame clonotypes and omits some of them. Clone size and the V and J calls come from that table; the DNA yielded D and trimming. This sample has approximately 110,000 clones, with around 74% found just once. This clone was observed a single time. The rearrangement uses TRBV11-2 and TRBJ1-1; tentative D call: TRBD1 (6 bases). The source is a woman between 65 and 79 years old with acute or convalescent COVID-19. Sequencing input: peripheral blood. The CDR3 loop is CASSSRGLGTEAFF. CDR3 in DNA: TGTGCCAGCAGCTCCAGGGGTCTCGGCACTGAAGCTTTCTTT. Looking up the rest from reference TRBV11-2 and TRBJ1-1 gives the full variable domain: EAGVAQSPRYKIIEKRQSVAFWCNPISGHATLYWYQQILGQGPKLLIQFQNNGVVDDSQLPKDRFSAERLKGVDSTLKIQPAKLEDSAVYLCASSSRGLGTEAFFGQGTRLTVV.